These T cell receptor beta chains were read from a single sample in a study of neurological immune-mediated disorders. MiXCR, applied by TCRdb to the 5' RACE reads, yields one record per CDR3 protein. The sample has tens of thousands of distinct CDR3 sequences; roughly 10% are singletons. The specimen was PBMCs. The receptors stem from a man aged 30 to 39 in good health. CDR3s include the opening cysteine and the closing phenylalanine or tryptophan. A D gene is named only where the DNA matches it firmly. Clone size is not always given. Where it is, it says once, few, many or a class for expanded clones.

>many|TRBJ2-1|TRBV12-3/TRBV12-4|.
TGTGCCAGCAGTTCAGGGTATGCGAATGAGCAGTTCTTC
CASSSGYANEQFF
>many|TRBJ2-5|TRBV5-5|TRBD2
TGTGCCAGCAGCTTGGGGACTAGCGGACTTCAAGAGACCCAGTACTTC
CASSLGTSGLQETQYF
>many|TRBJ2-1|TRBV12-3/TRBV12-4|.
TGTGCCAGCAGCCGAGGTGGGGGCTCCTACAATGAGCAGTTCTTC
CASSRGGGSYNEQFF
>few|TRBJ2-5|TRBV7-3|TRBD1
TGTGCCAGCAGCCGACAGGGGGGTATCCAAGAGACCCAGTACTTC
CASSRQGGIQETQYF
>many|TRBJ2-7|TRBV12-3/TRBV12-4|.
TGTGCCAGCAGTACGGACCGCGGGGAGCAGTACTTC
CASSTDRGEQYF
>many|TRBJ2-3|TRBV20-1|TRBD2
TGCAGTGCTAGAGTCACTAGCGGACAAGCGGATACGCAGTATTTT
CSARVTSGQADTQYF
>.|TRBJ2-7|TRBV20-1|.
TGCAGTGCTAGAGATCCCCGCGGGGAGCCCTACGAGCAGTACTTC
CSARDPRGEPYEQYF
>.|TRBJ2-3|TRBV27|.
TGTGCCAGCAGTTCATATACCTTTTTCGGCGGCACGGGCTATACGCAGTATTTT
CASSSYTFFGGTGYTQYF
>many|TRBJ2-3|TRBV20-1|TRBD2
TGCAGTGCTAGAGTCCCCGGCGGGGGGGGAAGCACAGATACGCAGTATTTT
CSARVPGGGGSTDTQYF
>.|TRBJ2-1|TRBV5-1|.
TGCGCCAGCAGCTTGCGGGAGCCCTACAATGAGCAGTTCTTC
CASSLREPYNEQFF
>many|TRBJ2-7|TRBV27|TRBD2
TGTGCCAGCACTGCGCAGAGCGGGAGCTACGAGCAGTACTTC
CASTAQSGSYEQYF
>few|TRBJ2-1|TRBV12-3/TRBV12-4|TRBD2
TGTGCCAGCAGTCGTCCCGGGACTAGAAGCAATGAGCAGTTCTTC
CASSRPGTRSNEQFF
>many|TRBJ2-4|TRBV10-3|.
TGTGCCATCAGTGATGGGGGAGGTGAGACCAAAAACATTCAGTACTTC
CAISDGGGETKNIQYF
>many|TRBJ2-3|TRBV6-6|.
TGTGCCAGCAGGCGACAGAATGGTGGAGATACGCAGTATTTT
CASRRQNGGDTQYF
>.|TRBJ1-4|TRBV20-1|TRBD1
TGCAGTGCCCCCGATACAGGGGGAACTAATGAAAAACTGTTTTTT
CSAPDTGGTNEKLFF
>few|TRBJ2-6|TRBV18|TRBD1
TGTGCCAGCTCACCCCCGGGACAGGGCTACTCTGGGGCCAACGTCCTGACTTTC
CASSPPGQGYSGANVLTF
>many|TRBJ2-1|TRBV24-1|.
TGTGCCACCAGTGATTCCGAACTAGCCGGGGAGCAGTTCTTC
CATSDSELAGEQFF
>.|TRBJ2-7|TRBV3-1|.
TGTGTCAGCAGCCGAGGGGGGAACTACGAGCAGTACTTC
CVSSRGGNYEQYF
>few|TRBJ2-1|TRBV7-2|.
TGTGCCAGCAGCCCCTGGGCCCTGGCGGGGCTGAGGGGTGGAAATGAGCAGTTCTTC
CASSPWALAGLRGGNEQFF
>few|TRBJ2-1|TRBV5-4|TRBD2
TGTGCCAGCAGCACCTCGACTAGCGGGATAGAAAATGAGCAGTTCTTC
CASSTSTSGIENEQFF
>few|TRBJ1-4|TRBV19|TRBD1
TGTGCCAGTAGTATGGCGGCCGGGGACAGCGCAACTAATGAAAAACTGTTTTTT
CASSMAAGDSATNEKLFF
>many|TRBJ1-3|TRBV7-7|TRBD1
TGTGCCAGCAGCCCGGCCGAACAGGGGTCTGGAAACACCATATATTTT
CASSPAEQGSGNTIYF
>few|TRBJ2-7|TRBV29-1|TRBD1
TGCAGCGTTGAAACAGGGGGCAACGAGCAGTACTTC
CSVETGGNEQYF
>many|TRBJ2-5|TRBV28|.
TGTGCCAGCAGTTTATTCCAGGAACGAGAGACCCAGTACTTC
CASSLFQERETQYF
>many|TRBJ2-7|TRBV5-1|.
TGCGCCAGCAGCGAACACCGGGACGGGACCTACGAGCAGTACTTC
CASSEHRDGTYEQYF
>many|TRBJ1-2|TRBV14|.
TGTGCCAGCAGCCAAGATTTCGTCGGCTATGGCTACACCTTC
CASSQDFVGYGYTF
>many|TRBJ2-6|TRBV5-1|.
TGCGCCAGCAACAGCAGGACTGGGGCCAACGTCCTGACTTTC
CASNSRTGANVLTF
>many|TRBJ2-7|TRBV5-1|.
TGCGCCAGCAGCTTGGAACAGGAGTCCTACGAGCAGTACTTC
CASSLEQESYEQYF
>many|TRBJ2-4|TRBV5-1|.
TGCGCCAGCAGCCTACTAGAAGGCATTCAGTACTTC
CASSLLEGIQYF
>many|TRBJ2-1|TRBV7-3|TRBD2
TGTGCCAGCAGCCCACGACTAGCCGATGAGCAGTTCTTC
CASSPRLADEQFF
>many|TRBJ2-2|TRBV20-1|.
TGCAGTGCTAGAGACATACTCAACACCGGGGAGCTGTTTTTT
CSARDILNTGELFF
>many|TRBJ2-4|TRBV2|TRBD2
TGTGCCAGTAGGGGACTAGCGGGAAAAAACATTCAGTACTTC
CASRGLAGKNIQYF